Listed here are 4 T cell receptor beta chains from one sample, sequenced in a study of breast tumors, draining lymph nodes, adjacent tissues. A single record per CDR3 protein comes from TCRdb applying MiXCR to the multiplex PCR reads. The sample yields approximately 300,000 distinct CDR3 sequences, around 31% seen once. Axillary draining lymph nodes of breast cancer patients supplied the node samples. The sequenced sample was axillary lymph node tissue. The receptors were gathered from a female donor with breast cancer. Some clones in this sample may be carry-over from other donors' samples.

This clonotype came up many times. This sequence joins TRBV20-1 and TRBJ1-4; D is ambiguous. Germline V lookup: CDR1 DFQATT, CDR2 SNEGSKA (reference sequence). The V end was cut by 6 bases, the J end by 7 bases, with 15 bases between. The CDR3 is made up of 13 amino acids. CDR3: CSARHTAGEKLFF. DNA of the CDR3: TGCAGTGCCAGACACACCGCGGGTGAAAAACTGTTTTTT.

This clonotype was observed a few times. The J gene is TRBJ1-2, the V gene TRBV3-1, with 10 bases aligning to TRBD1. V lost 3 bases and J lost 3; bases outside the gene matches: 10. CDR1 LGHDT and CDR2 YNNKEL come from the germline V gene (reference sequence). The CDR3 has 17 amino acids. The CDR3 region is CASSHSGTGDRDYGYTF. The CDR3 DNA sequence: TGTGCCAGCAGCCACTCCGGGACAGGGGACAGGGACTATGGCTACACCTTC.

On this clonotype: The junction departs from germline at one end; a sequencing error may be responsible. The chain links TRBV6-6 to TRBJ1-5; D gene ambiguous. Looked up from germline, CDR1 is MNHNY and CDR2 is SVGAGI (reference sequence). The CDR3 covers 13 residues. The CDR3, as DNA: TGTGCCAGCAAACGGGGTCGGGATCAGCCCCAGCGTTTT. Translated: CASKRGRDQPQRF.

The chain couples TRBV6-4 to TRBJ1-6; D is undetermined. Germline CDR1 reads MRHNA; CDR2 reads SNTAGT. The CDR3 runs to 14 residues. Trimming cost V 2 bases and J 7 bases, with 9 bases left between them. CDR3 coding DNA: TGTGCCAGCAGTGACGCGGAAATAAATTCACCCCTCCACTTT. As protein: CASSDAEINSPLHF.